This record covers a single TCR beta chain. Trimming shortened V by 5 bases and J by 9 bases, and 13 bases separated the two germline ends. CDR3 length: 13 residues. CDR1 is SEHNR, CDR2 FQNEAQ, per germline (reference sequence). The data belong to a study of T cells in localized non-small cell lung cancer. Repertoires were generated with immunoSEQ multiplex PCR, while TCRdb's copy carries only in-frame clones and drops some. The data show tens of thousands of clones, about 85% seen once. This TCR was sampled from a woman aged 18 to 55 with stage III lung adenocarcinoma. The sequencing used peripheral blood, collected before any cancer treatment. The chain combines TRBV7-9 with TRBJ2-2; D remains ambiguous. The CDR3 DNA reads TGTGCCAGCAGCCCCAGGACCGACCGGGAGCTGTTTTTT. This codes for CASSPRTDRELFF.